This record looks at one T cell receptor beta chain sequence and its context. It lacks a known antigen. Base qualities were left out, and no much larger clone turns up one base away. Libraries came from multiplex PCR. The listed sequencing device is Illumina HiSeq 4000. iRepertoire HTBI primers and Arm-PCR amplification of CDR3 regions were used to construct TCR beta libraries. PCR products were gel purified before sequencing. In the source study's methods: Across samples, 55 to 80 TRBV and 15 or so TRBJ segments were identified and used for gene usage analysis of CDR3 amino acid clonotypes. Filtered high-quality paired reads were merged into contigs using COPE and FqMerger. Contigs were aligned with BLAST to IMGT TRBV, TRBD and TRBJ reference genes, and CDR3 was defined per IMGT. Any clonotype with a frequency above 0.1% was counted as a highly expanded clone. Repertoire diversity was measured by Shannon entropy, and V-J evenness by the Gini coefficient. Public clonotypes were defined as clonotypes shared by more than one individual. Using fastp trimming at Q25 and MiXCR clonotype assembly, TCRdb reanalyzed the public sequencing data and kept in-frame beta chains. Rows merge per CDR3 protein into single entries with the most common DNA and genes. The V and J calls shown here were made by TCRdb, not taken from the authors' results. This sample gives about 470,000 distinct CDR3 sequences in total; around a fifth of them show up just once. Together, the top ten hold around 7% of the sample.

This specimen belongs to a study of regulatory T cells in long-lasting Graves disease (dated by TCRdb to about 2021). About the full investigation: To count as having persistent Graves' disease, a patient had to have received antithyroid drug treatment for over 5 years with TSH receptor autoantibodies remaining persistently positive. Persistent Graves' disease patients in the clinical cohort had taken antithyroid drugs for 9.5 to 13 years on average. A total of around 35 samples underwent TCR sequencing: some 13 from persistent and around 20 from newly diagnosed Graves' disease patients. Persistent Graves' disease patients were compared with newly diagnosed Graves' disease patients by peripheral blood TCR sequencing and RNA sequencing. The study took place in China and was registered as a clinical trial.

The label giving this sample's time point can be read as: persistent/refractory GD, antithyroid drugs over 5 years with positive TRAb. RNA was extracted from PBMCs in TRIzol for both TCR sequencing and RNA sequencing. The diagnosis of Graves' disease followed American Thyroid Association guidelines. Patients for the study were recruited at an endocrinology department in Xi'an, China. From each patient, around 9.3 milliliters of peripheral blood was collected into an EDTA anticoagulant tube. PBMCs were isolated by Ficoll Paque Plus density gradient separation without further T cell sorting. RNA quality was checked with an Agilent 2100 Bioanalyzer and agarose gel, and concentration with a NanoDrop 2000. The CDR3, from cysteine to phenylalanine, totals 15 residues. Only CDR3 DNA is held: 45 bases, read in frame from base 1. V sheds 2 bases and J sheds 7 bases, leaving 14 bases between their ends. For CDR1 and CDR2, the germline V gene (reference sequence) lists MNHEY and SMNVEV.

Paper-wide results and their limitations: Because the primary lesion, thyroid tissue, could not be accessed, the study looked at peripheral blood alone. Sequencing and analysis were restricted to the TCR beta chain. TRBV28, TRBJ1-2 and TRBJ2-5 were preferentially used in persistent disease, while TRBV20-1 and TRBJ2-1 were favored in newly diagnosed disease. Persistent patients shared more public clonotypes among themselves (around 3,000) than newly diagnosed patients did (approximately 900). The authors noted that the small sample size was a limitation that may lower accuracy. Lower TCR Shannon entropy and fewer highly expanded clones were observed in persistent Graves' disease patients than in newly diagnosed patients, which suggested clonal expansion.

The specimen comprised peripheral blood mononuclear cells (PBMCs), sampled when the disease was refractory, from a patient treated with antithyroid drugs. This chain joins TRBV27 to TRBJ2-2; the D gene is perhaps TRBD2, on 6 matching bases. The receptor was isolated from a female donor with Graves disease. The CDR3 reads as follows: CASSLPGGVRGELFF. In nucleotides, the sequence is TGTGCCAGCAGTTTACCCGGCGGGGTCCGCGGGGAGCTGTTTTTT.